This T cell receptor (beta chain) was recovered during a study of CD8 T cells in ankylosing spondylitis. This clonotype appeared a few times. V lost 5 bases and J 5 bases, leaving 15 bases between the germline ends. From germline, CDR1 is LGHDT and CDR2 YNNKEL (reference sequence). This CDR3 is built from 14 residues. As the method for making TCR beta libraries, quantitative 5'-RACE with molecular barcodes was used. TCRdb ran MiXCR on the 5' RACE reads and lists one entry per CDR3 protein. The sample includes around 220,000 distinct CDR3 sequences, approximately 10% of them seen just once. The chain has TRBV3-1 and TRBJ1-1; no firm D call. This receptor was identified in a male donor with ankylosing spondylitis or in good health (not recorded which). The source material was blood, either unsorted or a sorted T cell fraction (not recorded which). This chain's CDR3 is CASSATRRFTEAFF. In DNA form, the CDR3 reads TGTGCCAGCAGCGCTACGCGGAGGTTTACTGAAGCTTTCTTT.